The present entry profiles one T cell receptor beta chain with its context. What it binds is not known. The data were obtained in a study of cytomegalovirus exposure and HLA in healthy donors. Study overall: Researchers previously reported finding 90 million to 130 million unique TCR beta sequences from some 180 million T cells.

Germline V gives CDR1 SGHAT, CDR2 FQNNGV. The CDR3 contains 14 residues. Trimming removed 4 bases from V and 1 base from J; junction bases left unmatched: 1. Study-level results: In vitro testing confirmed a few CMV-associated chains as specific for CMV antigens. As a later analysis showed, a missense DCLRE1C variant was linked to trimming of TCR beta V- and J-genes. Looking again later, the authors saw that most CMV-associated TCR beta chains seemed HLA-restricted.

13 Jbeta primers and 60 Vbeta primers were used for the PCR. Only in-frame clones appear in the TCRdb table, and some are missing; sequencing was by immunoSEQ multiplex PCR. The table counts 100,000 to 150,000 clones; around 2.7% lies in the top ten. V gene TRBV11-2 combines with J gene TRBJ1-1; 9 positions agree with TRBD1. Sequenced sample: PBMCs. This TCR was sampled from a man aged 25-45 years in good health and CMV-seronegative. CDR3 in amino acids: CASSSDRGNTEAFF. The CDR3 bases are TGTGCCAGCAGCTCGGACAGGGGGAACACTGAAGCTTTCTTT.